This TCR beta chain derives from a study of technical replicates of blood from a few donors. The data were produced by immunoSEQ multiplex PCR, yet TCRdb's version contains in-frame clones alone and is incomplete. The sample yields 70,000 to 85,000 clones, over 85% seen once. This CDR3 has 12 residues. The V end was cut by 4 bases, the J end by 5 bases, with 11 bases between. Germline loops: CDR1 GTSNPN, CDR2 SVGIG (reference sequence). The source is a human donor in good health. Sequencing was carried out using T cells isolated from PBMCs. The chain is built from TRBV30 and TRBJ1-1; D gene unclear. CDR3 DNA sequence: TGTGCCTGGACGGGGAGTGGGACTGAAGCTTTCTTT. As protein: CAWTGSGTEAFF.